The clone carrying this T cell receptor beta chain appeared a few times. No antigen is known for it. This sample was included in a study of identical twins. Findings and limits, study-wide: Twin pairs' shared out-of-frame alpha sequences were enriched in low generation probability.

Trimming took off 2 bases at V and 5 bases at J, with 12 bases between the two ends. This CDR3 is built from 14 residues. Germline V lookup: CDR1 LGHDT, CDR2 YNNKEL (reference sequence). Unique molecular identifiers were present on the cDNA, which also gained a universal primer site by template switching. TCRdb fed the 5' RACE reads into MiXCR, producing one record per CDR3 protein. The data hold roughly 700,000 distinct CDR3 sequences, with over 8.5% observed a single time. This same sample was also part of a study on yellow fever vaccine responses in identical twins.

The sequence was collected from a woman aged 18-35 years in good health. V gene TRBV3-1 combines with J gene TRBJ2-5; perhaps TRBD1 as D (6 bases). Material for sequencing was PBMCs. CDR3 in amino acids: CASSQLDRGETQYF. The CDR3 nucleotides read TGTGCCAGCAGCCAATTGGACAGAGGGGAGACCCAGTACTTC.